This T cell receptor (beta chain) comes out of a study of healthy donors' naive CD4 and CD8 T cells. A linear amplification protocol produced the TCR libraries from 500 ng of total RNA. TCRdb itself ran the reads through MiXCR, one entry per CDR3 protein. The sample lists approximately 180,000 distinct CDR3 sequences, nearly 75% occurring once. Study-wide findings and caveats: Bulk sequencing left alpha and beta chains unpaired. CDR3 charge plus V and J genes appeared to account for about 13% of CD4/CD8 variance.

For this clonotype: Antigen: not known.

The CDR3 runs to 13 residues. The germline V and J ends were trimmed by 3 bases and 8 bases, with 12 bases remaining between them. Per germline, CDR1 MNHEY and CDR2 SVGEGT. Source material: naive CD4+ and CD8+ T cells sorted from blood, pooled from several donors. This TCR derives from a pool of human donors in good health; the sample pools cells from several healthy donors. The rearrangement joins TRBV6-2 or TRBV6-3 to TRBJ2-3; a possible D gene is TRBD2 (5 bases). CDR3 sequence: CASSYSLAPTQYF. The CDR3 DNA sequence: TGTGCCAGCAGTTATAGTCTAGCACCTACGCAGTATTTT.